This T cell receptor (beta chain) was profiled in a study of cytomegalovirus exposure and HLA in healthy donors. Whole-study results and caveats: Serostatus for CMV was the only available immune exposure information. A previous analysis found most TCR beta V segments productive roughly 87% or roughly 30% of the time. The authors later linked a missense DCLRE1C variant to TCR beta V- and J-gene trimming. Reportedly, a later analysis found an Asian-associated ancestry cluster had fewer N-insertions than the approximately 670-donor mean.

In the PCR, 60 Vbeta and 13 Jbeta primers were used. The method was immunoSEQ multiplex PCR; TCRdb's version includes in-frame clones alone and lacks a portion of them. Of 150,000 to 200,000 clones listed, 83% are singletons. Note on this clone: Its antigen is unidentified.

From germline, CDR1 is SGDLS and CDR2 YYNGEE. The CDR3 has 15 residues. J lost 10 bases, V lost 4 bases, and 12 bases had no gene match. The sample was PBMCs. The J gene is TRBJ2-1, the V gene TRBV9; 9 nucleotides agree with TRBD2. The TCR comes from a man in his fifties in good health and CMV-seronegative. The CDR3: CASSLRAGGKGEQFF. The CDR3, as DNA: TGTGCCAGCAGCTTAAGAGCGGGGGGCAAGGGGGAGCAGTTCTTC. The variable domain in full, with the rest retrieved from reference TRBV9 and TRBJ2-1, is DSGVTQTPKHLITATGQRVTLRCSPRSGDLSVYWYQQSLDQGLQFLIQYYNGEERAKGNILERFSAQQFPDLHSELNLSSLELGDSALYFCASSLRAGGKGEQFFGPGTRLTVL.